The rows below give T cell receptor beta chains drawn from one sample of a study of blood T cell repertoires in COVID-19. Repertoires were generated with immunoSEQ multiplex PCR, while TCRdb's copy carries only in-frame clones and drops some. Here the sample spans 300,000 to 350,000 clones, roughly 87% being singletons. Source material: peripheral blood. These receptor sequences come from a man aged 18 to 29 with active or convalescent COVID-19. The CDR3 runs from the conserved cysteine through the conserved F or W. D genes are given only for firm matches. Some rows mark clone size as missing; the rest say once, few, many or name a class of expanded clone.

TRBV19,14,.,.,TRBJ2-7,TGTGCCAGTAGGGCCGAGGTGAGCTCCTACGAGCAGTACTTC,CASRAEVSSYEQYF
TRBV18,13,.,.,TRBJ1-2,TGTGCCAGCTCACCCCCGGTTGGCTATGGCTACACCTTC,CASSPPVGYGYTF
TRBV19,15,.,.,TRBJ1-6,TGTGCCAGTACGCATCCCGAGACAGCCGATTCACCCCTCCACTTT,CASTHPETADSPLHF
TRBV5-1,17,.,TRBD2,TRBJ2-7,TGCGCCAGCAGCTTGGTCGCGGGAGGGCCGTTATCCTACGAGCAGTACTTC,CASSLVAGGPLSYEQYF
TRBV27,15,.,TRBD1,TRBJ2-7,TGTGCCAGCAGTTCCCCGGGACAGGGGGCTTACGAGCAGTACTTC,CASSSPGQGAYEQYF
TRBV4-3,15,.,.,TRBJ2-7,TGCGCCAGCAGCCAAGTTATGGCCAGCGCATACGAGCAGTACTTC,CASSQVMASAYEQYF
TRBV28,12,.,.,TRBJ2-1,TGTGCCAGCAGTCTTCCTTACAATGAGCAGTTCTTC,CASSLPYNEQFF
TRBV29-1,15,.,TRBD2,TRBJ2-5,TGCAGCGTTGAAGGGCGGGCTAGCGGGAGTGAGACCCAGTACTTC,CSVEGRASGSETQYF
TRBV25-1,15,.,.,TRBJ2-1,TGTGCCAGCAGTGAATCCCTAGCAGCGTACAATGAGCAGTTCTTC,CASSESLAAYNEQFF
TRBV15,18,few,TRBD2,TRBJ2-7,TGTGCCACCAGCAGAGATGGGGGGACTAGCGGCTACTCCTACGAGCAGTACTTC,CATSRDGGTSGYSYEQYF
TRBV10-2,12,.,.,TRBJ2-7,TGCGCCAGCAGTGAGGAGGCCTGGGAGCAGTACTTC,CASSEEAWEQYF
TRBV5-1,14,.,.,TRBJ1-1,TGCGCCAGCAGCTTGGGCCAGGGTAGCACTGAAGCTTTCTTT,CASSLGQGSTEAFF
TRBV24-1,15,.,TRBD1,TRBJ2-3,TGTGCCACCAGTGCCCTGACAGGGTCGACAGATACGCAGTATTTT,CATSALTGSTDTQYF
TRBV27,16,once,TRBD1,TRBJ2-2,TGTGCCAGCCCGACGCCCCGACAGGGGAACACCGGGGAGCTGTTTTTT,CASPTPRQGNTGELFF
TRBV2,12,.,.,TRBJ2-7,TGTGCCAGCAGTGCAAGGGGCCACGAGCAGTACTTC,CASSARGHEQYF
TRBV3-1/TRBV3-2,13,.,.,TRBJ1-1,TGTGCCAGCAGGCTCCAGGCGAACACTGAAGCTTTCTTT,CASRLQANTEAFF
TRBV11-3,14,.,TRBD1,TRBJ2-5,TGTGCCAGCAGCTCCGGGACAGGGAAAGAGACCCAGTACTTC,CASSSGTGKETQYF
TRBV19,14,.,TRBD2,TRBJ2-1,TGTGCCAGTAAACTAGCGGGAGTTTACAATGAGCAGTTCTTC,CASKLAGVYNEQFF
TRBV28,12,.,.,TRBJ2-7,TGTGCCAGCGAGGGGGACTCCTACGAGCAGTACTTC,CASEGDSYEQYF
TRBV28,13,.,TRBD2,TRBJ2-5,TGTGCCAGCAGTTCCGGGACTAGGAAGACCCAGTACTTC,CASSSGTRKTQYF
TRBV19,16,.,TRBD1,TRBJ2-1,TGTGCCAGTAGTATAACAGAGACAGGGGGCCTCAATGAGCAGTTCTTC,CASSITETGGLNEQFF
TRBV28,14,once,.,TRBJ1-1,TGTGCCAGCAGTATGACAGAAGGGTACACTGAAGCTTTCTTT,CASSMTEGYTEAFF
TRBV5-1,14,.,.,TRBJ1-4,TGCGCCAGCAGCTTATCTTCAACTAATGAAAAACTGTTTTTT,CASSLSSTNEKLFF
TRBV19,16,.,TRBD1,TRBJ2-1,TGTGCCACTAGGGGTAGAGGACAGGGGCGTTGGAATGAGCAGTTCTTC,CATRGRGQGRWNEQFF
TRBV6-5,11,once,.,TRBJ2-3,TGTGCCAGCAGTTACTTTGGGGACTTGTATTTT,CASSYFGDLYF
TRBV2,14,.,.,TRBJ2-1,TGTGCCAGCACCCCAGCGGGCCCCCGAAATGAGCAGTTCTTC,CASTPAGPRNEQFF
TRBV3-1/TRBV3-2,15,.,.,TRBJ1-1,TGTGCCAGCAGCCAAGCTTTAGGGACTCCCACTGAAGCTTTCTTT,CASSQALGTPTEAFF
TRBV9,14,.,.,TRBJ2-2,TGTGCCAGCAGCGAGCGACTAGTGGCCGGGGAGCTGTTTTTT,CASSERLVAGELFF
TRBV28,18,.,.,TRBJ2-1,TGTGCCAGCAGTTTATTTAAGTGGCGGCGGAGCTCCTACAATGAGCAGTTCTTC,CASSLFKWRRSSYNEQFF
TRBV28,17,.,TRBD1,TRBJ2-7,TGTGCCAGCAGCCCAGGACAGGGTAGAGGTTTATTTGGCGAGCAGTACTTC,CASSPGQGRGLFGEQYF
TRBV11-3,16,.,TRBD2,TRBJ2-1,TGTGCCAGCAGCGCTGGACTAGCGGGAACATTCAATGAGCAGTTCTTC,CASSAGLAGTFNEQFF
TRBV18,14,.,TRBD1,TRBJ1-2,TGTGCCAGCTCACCCGACAGGGGGCTCTATGGCTACACCTTC,CASSPDRGLYGYTF
TRBV4-1,12,.,.,TRBJ1-2,TGCGCCAGCAGCCACCGGGGGAGTGGCTACACCTTC,CASSHRGSGYTF
TRBV12-3/TRBV12-4,13,few,.,TRBJ1-5,TGTGCCAGCAGACAACAGGGTAATCAGCCCCAGCATTTT,CASRQQGNQPQHF
TRBV7-3,15,.,TRBD2,TRBJ2-1,TGTGCCAGCAGGGACCTCGGGACTACTCACAATGAGCAGTTCTTC,CASRDLGTTHNEQFF
TRBV19,14,.,TRBD1,TRBJ1-1,TGTGCCAGTAGAGGGGACAGAGGGGACACTGAAGCTTTCTTT,CASRGDRGDTEAFF
TRBV7-2,15,few,.,TRBJ1-2,TGTGCCAGCAGCTTAGCGCACAGGTCCAACTATGGCTACACCTTC,CASSLAHRSNYGYTF
TRBV7-2,16,.,TRBD1,TRBJ1-5,TGTGCCAGCAGCTACCGACAGGGGCCAGGCAATCAGCCCCAGCATTTT,CASSYRQGPGNQPQHF
TRBV7-8,15,.,.,TRBJ2-5,TGTGCCAGCAGCCCGTCCCCTGAGCGGGTGGAGACCCAGTACTTC,CASSPSPERVETQYF
TRBV29-1,15,.,TRBD1,TRBJ2-7,TGCAGCGTTGAAGAATCCCTGACAGGGACCTACGAGCAGTACTTC,CSVEESLTGTYEQYF
TRBV20-1,11,.,.,TRBJ2-3,TGCAGTGGCCAAACATCAGATACGCAGTATTTT,CSGQTSDTQYF
TRBV6-5,14,.,TRBD1,TRBJ2-7,TGTGCCAGCAGTAGGGACAGGGGGACCTACGAGCAGTACTTC,CASSRDRGTYEQYF
TRBV9,14,.,TRBD1,TRBJ1-6,TGTGCCAGCAGCGTTCGGACAGGGGACTCACCCCTCCACTTT,CASSVRTGDSPLHF
TRBV10-2,12,once,.,TRBJ2-3,TGCGCCAGCTCCCCCTTTACAGATACGCAGTATTTT,CASSPFTDTQYF
TRBV3-1/TRBV3-2,16,.,TRBD1,TRBJ1-2,TGTGCCAGCAGCCAAGTGGGACAGGCGCCCCTCTATGGCTACACCTTC,CASSQVGQAPLYGYTF